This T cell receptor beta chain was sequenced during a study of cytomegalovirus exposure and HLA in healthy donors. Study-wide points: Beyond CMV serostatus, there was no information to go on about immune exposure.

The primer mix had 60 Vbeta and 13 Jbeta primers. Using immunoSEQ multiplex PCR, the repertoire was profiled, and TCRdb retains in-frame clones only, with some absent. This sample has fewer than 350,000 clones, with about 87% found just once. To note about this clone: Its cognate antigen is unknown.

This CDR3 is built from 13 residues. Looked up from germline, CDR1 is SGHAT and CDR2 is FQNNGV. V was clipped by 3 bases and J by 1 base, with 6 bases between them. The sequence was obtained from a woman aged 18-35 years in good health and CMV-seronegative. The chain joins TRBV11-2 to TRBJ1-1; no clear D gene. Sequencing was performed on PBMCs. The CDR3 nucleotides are TGTGCCAGCAGCTTCCGACAGAACACTGAAGCTTTCTTT. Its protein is CASSFRQNTEAFF.